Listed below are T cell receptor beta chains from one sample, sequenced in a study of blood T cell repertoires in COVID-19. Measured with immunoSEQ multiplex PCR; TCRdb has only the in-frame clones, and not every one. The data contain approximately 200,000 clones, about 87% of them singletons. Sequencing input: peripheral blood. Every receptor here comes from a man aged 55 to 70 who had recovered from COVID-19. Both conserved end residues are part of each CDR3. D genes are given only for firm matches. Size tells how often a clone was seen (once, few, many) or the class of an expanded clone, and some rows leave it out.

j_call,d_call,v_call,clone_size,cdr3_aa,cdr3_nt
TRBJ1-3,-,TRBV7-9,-,CANRGGGYGNTIYF,TGTGCCAATCGGGGAGGGGGTTATGGAAACACCATATATTTT
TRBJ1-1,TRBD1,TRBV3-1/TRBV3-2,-,CASSPERLRTGVTEAFF,TGTGCCAGCAGCCCAGAGAGGCTTCGCACAGGGGTGACTGAAGCTTTCTTT
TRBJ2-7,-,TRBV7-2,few,CASSLVASRGSYEQYF,TGTGCCAGCAGCTTAGTGGCTAGCCGTGGCTCCTACGAGCAGTACTTC
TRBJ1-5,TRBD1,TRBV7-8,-,CASSLADREWNQPQHF,TGTGCCAGCAGCTTAGCGGACAGGGAGTGGAATCAGCCCCAGCATTTT
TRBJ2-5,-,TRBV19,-,CASSITDQETQYF,TGTGCCAGTAGTATAACAGATCAAGAGACCCAGTACTTC
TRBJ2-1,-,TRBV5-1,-,CASSPGGSYNEQFF,TGCGCCAGCAGCCCCGGGGGCTCCTACAATGAGCAGTTCTTC
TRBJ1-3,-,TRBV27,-,CASSSAALPGGNTIYF,TGTGCCAGCAGCTCCGCAGCCCTCCCGGGAGGAAACACCATATATTTT
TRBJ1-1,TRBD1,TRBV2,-,CASSLGQGTTEAFF,TGTGCCAGCAGTCTTGGACAGGGGACGACTGAAGCTTTCTTT
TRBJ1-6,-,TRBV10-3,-,CAISETGTGYGAGWSSPLHF,TGTGCCATCAGTGAAACCGGAACAGGGTATGGGGCAGGTTGGAGTTCACCCCTCCACTTT
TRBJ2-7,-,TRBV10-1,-,CASSEVSGQYEQYF,TGCGCCAGCAGTGAGGTTAGCGGTCAGTACGAGCAGTACTTC
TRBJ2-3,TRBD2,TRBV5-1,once,CASSLGSAGGTDTQYF,TGCGCCAGCAGCTTGGGATCAGCGGGAGGCACAGATACGCAGTATTTT
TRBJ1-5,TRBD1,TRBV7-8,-,CASSLGQGAGNQPQHF,TGTGCCAGCAGCTTAGGTCAGGGGGCTGGCAATCAGCCCCAGCATTTT
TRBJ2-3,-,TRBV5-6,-,CASSWGTSDTDTQYF,TGTGCCAGCAGCTGGGGGACATCGGACACAGATACGCAGTATTTT
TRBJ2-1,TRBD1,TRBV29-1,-,CSVEAYRGQGANEQFF,TGCAGCGTTGAAGCATACAGAGGACAGGGGGCCAATGAGCAGTTCTTC
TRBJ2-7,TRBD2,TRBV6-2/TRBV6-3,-,CASSWTSGPYEQYF,TGTGCCAGCAGCTGGACTAGCGGCCCCTACGAGCAGTACTTC
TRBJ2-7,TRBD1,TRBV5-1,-,CASSVQGNEQYF,TGCGCCAGCAGCGTACAGGGGAACGAGCAGTACTTC
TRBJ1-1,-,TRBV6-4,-,CASSPSGVGEAFF,TGTGCCAGCAGTCCCAGCGGGGTAGGTGAAGCTTTCTTT
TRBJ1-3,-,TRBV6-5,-,CASEGRNTIYF,TGTGCCAGCGAGGGCCGAAACACCATATATTTT
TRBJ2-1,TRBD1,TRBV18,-,CASSPDMDRVIEQFF,TGTGCCAGCTCGCCAGATATGGACAGGGTAATTGAGCAGTTCTTC
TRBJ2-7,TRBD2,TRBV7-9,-,CASSPSGGPYEQYF,TGTGCCAGCAGCCCTAGCGGGGGCCCCTACGAGCAGTACTTC
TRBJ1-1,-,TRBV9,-,CASSVVGENTEAFF,TGTGCCAGCAGCGTCGTGGGCGAGAACACTGAAGCTTTCTTT
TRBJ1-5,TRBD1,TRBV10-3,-,CAIGTGGLQPQHF,TGTGCCATCGGGACAGGGGGTTTGCAGCCCCAGCATTTT
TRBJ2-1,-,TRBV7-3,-,CASSSGGTSYNEQFF,TGTGCCAGCAGCTCGGGTGGTACCTCCTACAATGAGCAGTTCTTC
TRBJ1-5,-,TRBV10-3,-,CAISENTGTNQPQHF,TGTGCCATCAGTGAGAACACCGGGACAAATCAGCCCCAGCATTTT
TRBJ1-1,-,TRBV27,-,CASSPWGAAGLMNTEAFF,TGTGCCAGCAGCCCCTGGGGTGCGGCAGGGCTAATGAACACTGAAGCTTTCTTT
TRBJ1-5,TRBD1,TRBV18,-,CASSPRDRADQPQHF,TGTGCCAGCTCACCACGGGACAGGGCAGATCAGCCCCAGCATTTT
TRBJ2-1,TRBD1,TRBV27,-,CASTPRQGLSEQFF,TGTGCCAGCACCCCCCGACAGGGGTTGAGTGAGCAGTTCTTC